This TCR beta chain was retrieved from a study of human T cells and chemical hapten exposure. At the level of the study: Per-sample TCR yields varied mainly from small pooled library volume differences. Study outcomes and limitations: The donors suffered from alopecia, so their immune response may not match that of healthy people. The study found expanded TCRs formed significantly more large CDR3 similarity clusters than controls.

TCRdb ran MiXCR on the RACE reads and lists one entry per CDR3 protein. The sample gives some 38,000 distinct CDR3 sequences, 5% to 7% of which show up once; around 10% is in the top ten. Time point here: patch test 1, 2 weeks after DPC sensitization. Treatment in this sample: therapeutic diphenylcyclopropenone sensitization with weekly scalp DPC. Total RNA came from unfractionated whole blood. Those who donated were patients with alopecia, 18 to 70 years of age, and suitable for DPC. The CDR3 is 15 amino acids. The V gene lost 6 bases and the J gene lost 4 bases, with 15 bases spanning the gap. This clonotype was counted between two and nine times. Antigen: not known.

The chain links TRBV12-3 or TRBV12-4 to TRBJ1-4; D call uncertain. This specimen was whole blood, taken in connection with sensitization to the hapten diphenylcyclopropenone (DPC). The TCR was taken from a woman in her twenties or thirties with alopecia areata. Some clones in this sample may be carry-over from other donors' samples. The CDR3 loop is CASRDGPISNEKLFF. CDR3 DNA: TGTGCCAGCAGAGATGGACCAATAAGTAATGAAAAACTGTTTTTT.